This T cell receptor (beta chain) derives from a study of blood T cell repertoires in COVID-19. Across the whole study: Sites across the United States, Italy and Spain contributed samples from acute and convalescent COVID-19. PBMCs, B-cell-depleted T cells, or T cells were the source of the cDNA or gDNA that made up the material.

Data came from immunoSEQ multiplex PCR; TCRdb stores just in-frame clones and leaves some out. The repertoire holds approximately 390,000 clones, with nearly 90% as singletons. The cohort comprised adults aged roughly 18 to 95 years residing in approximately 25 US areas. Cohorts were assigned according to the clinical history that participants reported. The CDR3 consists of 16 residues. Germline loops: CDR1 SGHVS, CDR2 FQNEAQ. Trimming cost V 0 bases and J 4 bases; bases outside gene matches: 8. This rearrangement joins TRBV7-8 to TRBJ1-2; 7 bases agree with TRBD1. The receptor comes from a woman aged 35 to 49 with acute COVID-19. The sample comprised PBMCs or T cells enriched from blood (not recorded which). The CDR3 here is CASSLAPTGFAYGYTF. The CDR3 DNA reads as TGTGCCAGCAGCTTAGCCCCGACAGGGTTTGCCTATGGCTACACCTTC.